This T cell receptor (beta chain) was sequenced during a study of T cells in Graves' hyperthyroidism and ophthalmopathy. As for the study in general: Peripheral blood collection took place at initial diagnosis, before any treatment.

Amplified regions were TCR beta CDR3 sequences from RNA transcripts. Carried out on the TCR CDR3, a first-round RT-PCR used the HTBI primer set. MiXCR, run by TCRdb on the multiplex PCR reads, gives a single entry per CDR3 protein. This sample has 250,000 to 350,000 distinct CDR3 sequences, with about 20% found just once. Study conclusions and caveats: With a median lead of around 5.9 months before onset, the model predicted ophthalmopathy. Most thyroid-expanded clonotypes above 0.001 were also found in blood.

Worth noting for this clonotype: The antigen is undetermined.

Germline CDR1 reads LGHDT; CDR2 reads YNNKEL (reference sequence). The CDR3 totals 14 residues. Deletions cut 2 bases from V and 6 bases from J, with 13 bases between. The chain couples TRBV3-1 to TRBJ1-1; unclear D gene. This TCR was recovered from a man aged 25-40 years with Graves' ophthalmopathy. Sequencing was performed on blood. The CDR3 DNA follows: TGTGCCAGCAGCCAAACCCCGAGGCCACCTGAAGCTTTCTTT. Its protein product is CASSQTPRPPEAFF.